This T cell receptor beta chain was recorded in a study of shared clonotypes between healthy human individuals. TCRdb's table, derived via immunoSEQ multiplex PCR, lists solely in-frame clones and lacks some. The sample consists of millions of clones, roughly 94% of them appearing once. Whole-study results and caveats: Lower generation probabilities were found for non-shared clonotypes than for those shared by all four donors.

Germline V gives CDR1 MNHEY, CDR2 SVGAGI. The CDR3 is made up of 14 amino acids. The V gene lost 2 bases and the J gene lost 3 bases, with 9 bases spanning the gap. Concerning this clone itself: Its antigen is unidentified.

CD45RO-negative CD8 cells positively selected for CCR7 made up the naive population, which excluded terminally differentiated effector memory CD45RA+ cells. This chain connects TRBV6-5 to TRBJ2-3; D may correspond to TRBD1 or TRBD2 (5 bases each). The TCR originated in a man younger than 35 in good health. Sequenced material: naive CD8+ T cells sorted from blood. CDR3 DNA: TGTGCCAGCAGTTACCGGGGCGTTACAGATACGCAGTATTTT. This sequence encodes CASSYRGVTDTQYF.